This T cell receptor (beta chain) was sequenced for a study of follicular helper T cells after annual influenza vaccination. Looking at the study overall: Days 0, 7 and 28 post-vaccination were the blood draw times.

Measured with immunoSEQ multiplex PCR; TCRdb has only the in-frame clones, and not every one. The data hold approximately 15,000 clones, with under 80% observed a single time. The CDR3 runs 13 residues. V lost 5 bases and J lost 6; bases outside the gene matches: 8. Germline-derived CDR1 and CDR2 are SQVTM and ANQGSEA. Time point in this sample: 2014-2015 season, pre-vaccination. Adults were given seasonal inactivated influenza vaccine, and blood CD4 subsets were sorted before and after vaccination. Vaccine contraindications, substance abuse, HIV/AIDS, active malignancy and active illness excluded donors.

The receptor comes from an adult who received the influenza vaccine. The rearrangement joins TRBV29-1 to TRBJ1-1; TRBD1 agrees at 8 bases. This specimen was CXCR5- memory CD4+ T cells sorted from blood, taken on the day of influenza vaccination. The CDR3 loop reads CSVTGGGYAEAFF. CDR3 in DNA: TGCAGCGTTACAGGGGGTGGTTACGCTGAAGCTTTCTTT.